These 11 T cell receptor beta chains share one sample of origin, sequenced in a study of low-dose radiotherapy and immunotherapy resistance in tumors. First-strand cDNA used TRAV- and TRBV-specific primers, covering alpha and beta chains. TCRs were amplified for approximately 21 PCR cycles with a constant-region primer and V-primer adapter. TCRdb redid the calling of the reads with MiXCR, one entry per CDR3 protein. Here the sample spans about 9,800 distinct CDR3 sequences, around 75% being singletons. These receptors were collected from a human donor with advanced metastatic prostate, ovarian, gallbladder or colorectal cancer (not recorded which). This table probably holds off-target reads from a library built for another chain.

The chain has TRBV9 and TRBJ1-1, with 7 positions matching TRBD1. Per germline, CDR1 SGDLS and CDR2 YYNGEE. V lost 3 bases to trimming and J lost 8 bases; unmatched junction nucleotides: 16. The CDR3 covers 16 residues. The CDR3 protein is CASSADAGTVAEEAFF. The CDR3 region has the DNA TGTGCCAGCAGCGCGGACGCCGGGACAGTCGCCGAAGAAGCTTTCTTT.

CDR3 nucleotide sequence: TGTGCCAGCAGTTTACAAGCATATGAGCAGTTCTTC. As protein: CASSLQAYEQFF. The rearrangement links TRBV28 to TRBJ2-1; D gene uncertain. Germline V gene lookup returns CDR1 MDHEN and CDR2 SYDVKM. V shed 2 bases and J shed 8 bases, with 7 bases lying between them. The CDR3 has 12 residues. Full variable domain (rest looked up from reference TRBV28 and TRBJ2-1): DVKVTQSSRYLVKRTGEKVFLECVQDMDHENMFWYRQDPGLGLRLIYFSYDVKMKEKGDIPEGYSVSREKKERFSLILESASTNQTSMYLCASSLQAYEQFFGPGTRLTVL.

The V gene is TRBV3-1, the J gene TRBJ2-1, with D possibly TRBD2 on 5 matching bases. Looked up from germline, CDR1 is LGHDT and CDR2 is YNNKEL (reference sequence). Trimming took 4 bases from V and 2 from J, leaving 15 bases between them. The CDR3 totals 16 residues. The CDR3 reads CASSPEPGLAYNEQFF. The CDR3 DNA reads as TGTGCCAGCAGCCCTGAACCTGGACTGGCCTACAATGAGCAGTTCTTC.

The chain employs TRBV30 and TRBJ2-5; a weak D match, TRBD1 (5 bases). Trimming removed 2 bases at V and 9 bases at J, with 22 bases between. This CDR3 comprises 15 residues. Germline V gene sequence: CDR1 GTSNPN, CDR2 SVGIG (reference sequence). The CDR3: CAWSPKQGLSQAQYF. The CDR3 DNA sequence: TGTGCCTGGAGTCCCAAGCAGGGCCTTTCTCAGGCCCAGTACTTC. Using reference TRBV30 and TRBJ2-5 for the parts outside the CDR3, the full variable domain is SQTIHQWPATLVQPVGSPLSLECTVEGTSNPNLYWYRQAAGRGLQLLFYSVGIGQISSEVPQNLSASRPQDRQFILSSKKLLLSDSGFYLCAWSPKQGLSQAQYFGPGTRLLVL.

This clonotype has more than one count but fewer than ten. The chain combines TRBV5-5 with TRBJ2-7; TRBD2 matches at 8 bases. The CDR3 covers 13 residues. Germline V gene lookup returns CDR1 SGHKS and CDR2 YYEKEE (reference sequence). Trimming removed 4 bases from V and 5 bases from J; junction bases left unmatched: 5. In DNA form, the CDR3 reads TGTGCCAGCAGCCTTCGGGGGGGCGACGAGCAGTACTTC. This sequence encodes CASSLRGGDEQYF.

V usage is TRBV28 and J usage is TRBJ2-7; 16 bases match TRBD2. The germline V gene has CDR1 MDHEN and CDR2 SYDVKM. The CDR3 contains 17 residues. With V trimmed by 4 bases and J by 3 bases, 6 bases remained unmatched. CDR3 loop: CASSSGTSGRGGYEQYF. The CDR3 DNA reads as TGTGCCAGCAGTTCCGGGACTAGCGGGAGGGGGGGCTACGAGCAGTACTTC.

This chain joins TRBV28 and TRBJ2-2, with TRBD1 matching 10 bases. J gave up 7 bases and V 4 bases, and 6 bases lay outside the gene matches. CDR3 length: 15 residues. Germline CDR1 reads MDHEN; CDR2 reads SYDVKM. Here the CDR3 reads CASSSPTGGGGELFF. In DNA, the CDR3 is TGTGCCAGCAGTTCCCCGACAGGGGGCGGCGGGGAGCTGTTTTTT.

Written as DNA, the CDR3 is TGCGCCAGCAGCGCCCCCGGAGCGGCAGATACGCAGTATTTT. It codes for CASSAPGAADTQYF. The chain combines TRBV5-1 with TRBJ2-3, with D tentatively TRBD2 (5 bases). V was cut by 4 bases and J by 4 bases, with 13 bases left in between. There are 14 residues in the CDR3. Germline lookup yields CDR1 SGHRS and CDR2 YFSETQ.

The rearrangement links TRBV14 to TRBJ1-1; D remains ambiguous. Germline CDR1 is SGHDN and CDR2 is FVKESK. This CDR3 has 12 amino acids. V was trimmed by 0 bases and J by 10 bases, leaving 9 bases between them. The CDR3 sequence: CASSQERARAFF. For the CDR3, the DNA is TGTGCCAGCAGCCAAGAACGGGCCAGAGCTTTCTTT. Supplemented by reference TRBV14 and TRBJ1-1, the full variable domain reads EAGVTQFPSHSVIEKGQTVTLRCDPISGHDNLYWYRRVMGKEIKFLLHFVKESKQDESGMPNNRFLAERTGGTYSTLKVQPAELEDSGVYFCASSQERARAFFGQGTRLTVV.

The gene calls are TRBV29-1 and TRBJ1-2; no reliable D call. This CDR3 comprises 12 residues. Germline V gives CDR1 SQVTM, CDR2 ANQGSEA. The V and J ends lost 3 bases and 3 bases respectively, with 8 bases between them. CDR3 amino acids: CSVDLQDYGYTF. The CDR3 bases are TGCAGCGTTGATCTGCAGGACTATGGCTACACCTTC. The variable domain in full, completed from reference TRBV29-1 and TRBJ1-2, reads SAVISQKPSRDICQRGTSLTIQCQVDSQVTMMFWYRQQPGQSLTLIATANQGSEATYESGFVIDKFPISRPNLTFSTLTVSNMSPEDSSIYLCSVDLQDYGYTFGSGTRLTVV.

J is TRBJ2-1 and V is TRBV29-1; 7 bases match TRBD2. Germline CDR1 is SQVTM and CDR2 is ANQGSEA. V lost 3 bases to trimming and J lost 3 bases; unmatched junction nucleotides: 2. This CDR3 region has 13 residues. In DNA form, the CDR3 reads TGCAGCGTTGATTGGGACTACTACAATGAGCAGTTCTTC. Protein: CSVDWDYYNEQFF.